The rows below give T cell receptor beta chains drawn from one sample of a study of T cell repertoires in cytomegalovirus infection. In TCRdb, the reads were re-called with MiXCR into one record per CDR3 protein. The table shows roughly 720,000 distinct CDR3 sequences, with about a third occurring only once. What was sequenced was PBMCs. These TCRs come from a human donor in good health (CMV status not recorded). Some clones in this sample may be carry-over from other donors' samples. The CDR3 runs from the conserved cysteine through the conserved F or W.

J gene,V gene,CDR3 protein
TRBJ1-5,TRBV28,CASSFSRAQSQLNQPQHF
TRBJ2-7,TRBV6-6,CASTSGTGRYEQYF
TRBJ2-7,TRBV28,CASSLEGPEEAAYEQYF
TRBJ2-5,TRBV12-3/TRBV12-4,CASSPQGAFKETQYF
TRBJ2-7,TRBV4-1,CASSQDMVGWQEDYEQYF
TRBJ1-5,TRBV28,CASSSLWGGQPQHF
TRBJ1-2,TRBV28,CASSYDLPRQGAYNYGYTF
TRBJ2-2,TRBV7-8,CASSFGPPDGELFF
TRBJ1-2,TRBV6-6,CASSSPRGQLDGYTF
TRBJ2-7,TRBV6-1,CASSAGAWGYEQYF
TRBJ2-3,TRBV7-7,CASSLGAGRVGDTQYF
TRBJ2-2,TRBV29-1,CSVPSTTGANTGELFF
TRBJ1-2,TRBV7-9,CASRPDTVPAYTF
TRBJ1-3,TRBV6-1,CASLIDSGNTIYF
TRBJ2-7,TRBV7-8,CASSHQLGEQYF
TRBJ2-3,TRBV20-1,CSARDWQGSTDTQYF
TRBJ1-5,TRBV27,CASSSGRGGSQPQHF
TRBJ2-7,TRBV27,CASSFSGTASSYEQYF
TRBJ2-7,TRBV4-1,CASSQDQTGGYYEQYF
TRBJ1-3,TRBV7-2,CASSLTTGSSGNTISF
TRBJ1-1,TRBV7-9,CASSFHSEGSTEAFF
TRBJ2-3,TRBV7-9,CASSEVTSGGPTDTQYF
TRBJ2-7,TRBV7-2,CASSFSGSPYEQYF
TRBJ1-2,TRBV10-3,CAISESTGQGTRTNGYTF
TRBJ2-2,TRBV5-1,CASSSDLFTGELFF
TRBJ1-1,TRBV28,CASMGQMNTEAFF
TRBJ2-1,TRBV12-3/TRBV12-4,CASNTGLAGVPYNEPFF
TRBJ1-6,TRBV28,CASSLSTGANSPLHF
TRBJ2-3,TRBV6-1,CASTPLGRDTQYF
TRBJ1-1,TRBV19,CASSTSTDSTEAFF
TRBJ1-2,TRBV4-1,CASSQDYWEGDNYGYTF
TRBJ1-3,TRBV20-1,CSARRTGAGNTIYF
TRBJ2-5,TRBV27,CASSVSQGDSQETQYF
TRBJ1-5,TRBV2,CAGRGGAMSNQPQHF
TRBJ2-3,TRBV6-1,CASSEGLADTQYF
TRBJ1-5,TRBV29-1,CSVGDSNQPQHF
TRBJ2-7,TRBV28,CATALPGEQYF
TRBJ1-3,TRBV6-5,CASSRDNDSGNTIYF
TRBJ2-5,TRBV18,CASSQVPNQETQYF
TRBJ1-5,TRBV6-2/TRBV6-3,CASSSRGTNQPQHF
TRBJ1-1,TRBV7-6,CASSLQAGGMNTEAFF
TRBJ1-5,TRBV20-1,CSAGRGTNQPQHF
TRBJ1-5,TRBV24-1,CATGRGSNQPQHF
TRBJ2-1,TRBV28,CASSLIYTEPFYNEQFF
TRBJ2-7,TRBV29-1,CSVLTGRDYEQYF
TRBJ2-3,TRBV11-2,CASSLGAGGGGGTDTQFF